This T cell receptor beta chain derives from a study of blood T cells in healthy people across ages. Background on the study: Template-switching capture recovered about one barcoded beta molecule per two T cells. General study results and limits: Strong correlation existed between TCR beta diversity and naive T cell percentage.

A second PCR, run for about 6 to 11 cycles, used a sample-barcoded 5' primer plus a J-beta primer mix. TCRdb recomputed calls from the 5' RACE reads with MiXCR, one row per CDR3 protein. This sample has about 1 million distinct CDR3 sequences, with 40% to 45% found just once. This CDR3 has 14 residues. CDR1 DFQATT and CDR2 SNEGSKA come from the germline V gene (reference sequence). Trimming shortened V by 2 bases and J by 5 bases, and 15 bases separated the two germline ends. About this clonotype: Its antigen remains unknown.

The material sequenced was blood. The V gene is TRBV20-1, the J gene TRBJ2-5; D is perhaps TRBD1 (6 bases). The clonotype originates from an older woman in good health. The CDR3 sequence: CSARSLQGLETQYF. CDR3 DNA sequence: TGCAGTGCTAGATCTTTACAGGGATTGGAGACCCAGTACTTC.